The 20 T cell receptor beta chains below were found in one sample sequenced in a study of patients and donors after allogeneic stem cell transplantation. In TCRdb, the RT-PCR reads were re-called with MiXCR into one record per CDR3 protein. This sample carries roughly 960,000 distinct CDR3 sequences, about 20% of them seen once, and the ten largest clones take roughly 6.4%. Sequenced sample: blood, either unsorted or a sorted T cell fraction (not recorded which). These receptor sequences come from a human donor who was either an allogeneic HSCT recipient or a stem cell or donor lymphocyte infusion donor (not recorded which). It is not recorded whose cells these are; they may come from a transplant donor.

As DNA, the CDR3 is TGTGCCAGCTTGGCGAGACGGAACACTGAAGCTTTCTTT. It codes for CASLARRNTEAFF. This chain connects TRBV6-1 to TRBJ1-1, with D unresolved. Germline V lookup: CDR1 MNHNS, CDR2 SASEGT. V was pared by 8 bases and J by 1 base, with 11 bases between. The CDR3 covers 13 residues.

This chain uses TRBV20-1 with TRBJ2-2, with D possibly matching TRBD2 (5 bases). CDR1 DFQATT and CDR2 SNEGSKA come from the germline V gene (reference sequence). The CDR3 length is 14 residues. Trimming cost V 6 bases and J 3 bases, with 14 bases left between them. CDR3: CSAITPADTGELFF. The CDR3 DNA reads TGCAGTGCGATTACACCAGCGGACACCGGGGAGCTGTTTTTT.

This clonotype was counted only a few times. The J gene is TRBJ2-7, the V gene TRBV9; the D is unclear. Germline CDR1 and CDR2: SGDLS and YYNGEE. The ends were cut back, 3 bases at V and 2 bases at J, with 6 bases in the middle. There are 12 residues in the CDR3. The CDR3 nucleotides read TGTGCCAGCAGCGCAAATCCCTACGAGCAGTACTTC. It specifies CASSANPYEQYF.

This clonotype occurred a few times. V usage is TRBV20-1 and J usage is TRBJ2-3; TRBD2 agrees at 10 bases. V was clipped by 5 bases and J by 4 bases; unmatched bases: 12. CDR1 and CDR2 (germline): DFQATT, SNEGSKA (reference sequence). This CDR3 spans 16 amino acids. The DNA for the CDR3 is TGCAGTGCTTCCCTTCAGCGGGAGGGTAACGCAGATACGCAGTATTTT. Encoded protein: CSASLQREGNADTQYF.

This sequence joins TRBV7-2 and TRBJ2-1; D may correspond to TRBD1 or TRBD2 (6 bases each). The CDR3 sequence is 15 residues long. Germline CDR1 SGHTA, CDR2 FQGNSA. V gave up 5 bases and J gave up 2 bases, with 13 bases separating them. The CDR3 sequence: CASSPGGDTYNEQFF. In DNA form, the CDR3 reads TGTGCCAGCAGCCCGGGCGGGGACACCTACAATGAGCAGTTCTTC.

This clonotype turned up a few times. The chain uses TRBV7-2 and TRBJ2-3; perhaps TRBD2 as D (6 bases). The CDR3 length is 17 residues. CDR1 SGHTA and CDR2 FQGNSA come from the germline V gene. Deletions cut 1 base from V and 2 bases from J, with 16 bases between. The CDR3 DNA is TGTGCCAGCAGCTTAGGGGCCAAGCGGGCGGCCACAGATACGCAGTATTTT. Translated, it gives CASSLGAKRAATDTQYF.

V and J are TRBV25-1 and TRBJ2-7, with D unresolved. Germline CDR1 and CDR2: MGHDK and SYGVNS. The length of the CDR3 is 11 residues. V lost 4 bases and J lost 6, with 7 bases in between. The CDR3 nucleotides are TGTGCCAGCAGTGCCCGGAGCGAGCAGTACTTC. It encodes CASSARSEQYF.

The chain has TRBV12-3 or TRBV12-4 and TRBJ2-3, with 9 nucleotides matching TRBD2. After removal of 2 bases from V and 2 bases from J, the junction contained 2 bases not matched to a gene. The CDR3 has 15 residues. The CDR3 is CASSLLAGNTDTQYF. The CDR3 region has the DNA TGTGCCAGCAGTTTACTAGCGGGGAACACAGATACGCAGTATTTT.

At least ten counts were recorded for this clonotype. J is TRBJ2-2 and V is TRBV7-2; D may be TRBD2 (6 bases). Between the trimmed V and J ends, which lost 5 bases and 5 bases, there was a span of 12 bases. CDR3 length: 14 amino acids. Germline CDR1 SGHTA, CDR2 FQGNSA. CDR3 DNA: TGTGCCAGCAGCCCCGGGACTGAGACCGGGGAGCTGTTTTTT. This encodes CASSPGTETGELFF.

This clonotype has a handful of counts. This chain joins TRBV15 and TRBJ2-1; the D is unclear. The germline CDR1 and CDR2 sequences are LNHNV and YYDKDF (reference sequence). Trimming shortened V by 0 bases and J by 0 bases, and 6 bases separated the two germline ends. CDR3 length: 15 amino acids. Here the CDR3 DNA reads TGTGCCACCAGCAGAGACCCGAGCTCCTACAATGAGCAGTTCTTC. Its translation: CATSRDPSSYNEQFF.

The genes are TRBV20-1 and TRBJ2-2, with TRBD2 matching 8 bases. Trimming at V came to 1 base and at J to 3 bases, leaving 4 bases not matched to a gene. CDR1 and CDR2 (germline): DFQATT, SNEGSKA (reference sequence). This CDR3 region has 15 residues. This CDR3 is CSARVGTRYTGELFF. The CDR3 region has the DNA TGCAGTGCTAGAGTTGGGACTAGGTACACCGGGGAGCTGTTTTTT.

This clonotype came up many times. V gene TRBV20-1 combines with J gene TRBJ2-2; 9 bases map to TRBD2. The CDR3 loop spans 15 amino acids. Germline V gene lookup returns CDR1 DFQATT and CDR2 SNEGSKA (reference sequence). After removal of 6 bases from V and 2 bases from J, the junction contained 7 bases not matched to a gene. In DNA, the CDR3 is TGCAGTGCGGTCCTAGCGGGGACAAACACCGGGGAGCTGTTTTTT. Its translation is CSAVLAGTNTGELFF.

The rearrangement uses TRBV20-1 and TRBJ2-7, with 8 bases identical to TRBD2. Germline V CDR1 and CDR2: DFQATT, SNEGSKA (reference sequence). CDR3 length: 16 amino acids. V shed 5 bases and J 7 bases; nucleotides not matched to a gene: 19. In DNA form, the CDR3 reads TGCAGTGCTCCTCGTTCGGGGGCGGGAGGAGCGTTGGAGCAGTACTTC. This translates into CSAPRSGAGGALEQYF.

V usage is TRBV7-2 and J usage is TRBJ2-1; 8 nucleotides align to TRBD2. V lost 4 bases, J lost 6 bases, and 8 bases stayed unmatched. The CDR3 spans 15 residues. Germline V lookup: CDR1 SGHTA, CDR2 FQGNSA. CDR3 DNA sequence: TGTGCCAGCAGCTCGGGACTAGTTGGGGGCAATGAGCAGTTCTTC. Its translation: CASSSGLVGGNEQFF.

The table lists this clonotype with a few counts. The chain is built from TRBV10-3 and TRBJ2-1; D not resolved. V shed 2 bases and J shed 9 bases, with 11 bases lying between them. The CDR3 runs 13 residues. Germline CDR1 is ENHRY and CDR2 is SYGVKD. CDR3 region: CAISETGSGEQFF. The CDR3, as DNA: TGTGCCATCAGTGAGACCGGGTCGGGTGAGCAGTTCTTC.

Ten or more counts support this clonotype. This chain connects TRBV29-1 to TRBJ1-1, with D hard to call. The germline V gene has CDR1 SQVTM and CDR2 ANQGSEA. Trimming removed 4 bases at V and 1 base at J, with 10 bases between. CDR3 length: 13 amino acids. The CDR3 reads CSVVPETNTEAFF. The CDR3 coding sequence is TGCAGCGTTGTACCGGAGACGAACACTGAAGCTTTCTTT.

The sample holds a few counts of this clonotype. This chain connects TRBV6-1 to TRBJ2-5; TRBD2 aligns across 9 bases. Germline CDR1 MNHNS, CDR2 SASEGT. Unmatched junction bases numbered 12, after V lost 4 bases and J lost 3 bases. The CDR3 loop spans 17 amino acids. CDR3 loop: CASSGWGSGGSKETQYF. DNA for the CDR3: TGTGCCAGCAGTGGCTGGGGGAGCGGGGGGTCCAAAGAGACCCAGTACTTC.

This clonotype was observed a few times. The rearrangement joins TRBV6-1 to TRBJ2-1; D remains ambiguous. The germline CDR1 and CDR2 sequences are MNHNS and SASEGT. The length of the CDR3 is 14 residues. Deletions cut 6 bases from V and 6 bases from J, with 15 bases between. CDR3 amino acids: CASRWETRGNEQFF. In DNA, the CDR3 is TGTGCCAGCAGATGGGAAACCCGCGGCAATGAGCAGTTCTTC.

The CDR3 DNA follows: TGCAGTGCTAGACCGCAGGGGGCGCAGACAGATACGCAGTATTTT. Translation: CSARPQGAQTDTQYF. V gene TRBV20-1 combines with J gene TRBJ2-3, with 8 bases fitting TRBD1. Germline lookup yields CDR1 DFQATT and CDR2 SNEGSKA (reference sequence). V was pared by 2 bases and J by 3 bases, with 7 bases of the junction left unmatched. CDR3 length: 15 amino acids.

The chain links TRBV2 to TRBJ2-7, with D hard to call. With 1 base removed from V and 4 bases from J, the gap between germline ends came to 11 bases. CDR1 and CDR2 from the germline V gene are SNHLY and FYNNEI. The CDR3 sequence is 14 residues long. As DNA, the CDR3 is TGTGCCAGCAGTGAAGGGCGGATTCCTTACGAGCAGTACTTC. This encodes CASSEGRIPYEQYF. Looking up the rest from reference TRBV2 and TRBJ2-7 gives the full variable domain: EPEVTQTPSHQVTQMGQEVILRCVPISNHLYFYWYRQILGQKVEFLVSFYNNEISEKSEIFDDQFSVERPDGSNFTLKIRSTKLEDSAMYFCASSEGRIPYEQYFGPGTRLTVT.